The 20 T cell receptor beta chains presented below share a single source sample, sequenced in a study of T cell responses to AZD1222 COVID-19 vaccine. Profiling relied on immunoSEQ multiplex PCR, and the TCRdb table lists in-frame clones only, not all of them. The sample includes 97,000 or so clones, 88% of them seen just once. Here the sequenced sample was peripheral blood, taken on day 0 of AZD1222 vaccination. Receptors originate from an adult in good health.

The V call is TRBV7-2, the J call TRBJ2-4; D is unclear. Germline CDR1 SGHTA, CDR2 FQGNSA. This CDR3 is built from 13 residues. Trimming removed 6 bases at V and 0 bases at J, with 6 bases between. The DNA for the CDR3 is TGTGCCAGCAGTGAGGTAGCCAAAAACATTCAGTACTTC. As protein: CASSEVAKNIQYF.

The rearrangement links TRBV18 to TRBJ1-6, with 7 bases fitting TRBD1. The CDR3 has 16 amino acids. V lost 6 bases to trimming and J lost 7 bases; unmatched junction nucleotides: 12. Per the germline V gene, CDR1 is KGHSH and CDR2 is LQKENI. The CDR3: CASSQQTRQGNSPLHF. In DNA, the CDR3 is TGTGCCAGCTCCCAACAAACCAGACAGGGAAATTCACCCCTCCACTTT.

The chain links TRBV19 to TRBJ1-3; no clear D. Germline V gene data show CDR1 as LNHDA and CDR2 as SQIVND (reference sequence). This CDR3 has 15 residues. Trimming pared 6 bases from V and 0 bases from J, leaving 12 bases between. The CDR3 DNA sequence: TGTGCCAGTAGGACTGGAACTCACTCTGGAAACACCATATATTTT. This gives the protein CASRTGTHSGNTIYF.

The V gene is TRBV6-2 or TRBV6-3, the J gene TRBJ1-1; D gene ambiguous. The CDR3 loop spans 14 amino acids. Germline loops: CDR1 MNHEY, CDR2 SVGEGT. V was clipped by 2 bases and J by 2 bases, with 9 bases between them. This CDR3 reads CASSYGEFNTEAFF. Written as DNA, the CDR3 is TGTGCCAGCAGTTACGGCGAATTTAACACTGAAGCTTTCTTT.

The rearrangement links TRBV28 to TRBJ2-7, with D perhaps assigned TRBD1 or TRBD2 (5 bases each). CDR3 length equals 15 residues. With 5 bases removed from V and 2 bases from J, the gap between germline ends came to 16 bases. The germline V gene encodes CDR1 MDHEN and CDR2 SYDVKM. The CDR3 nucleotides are TGTGCCAGCAGTCCCCGGGACCCCTTACCCTACGAGCAGTACTTC. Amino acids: CASSPRDPLPYEQYF.

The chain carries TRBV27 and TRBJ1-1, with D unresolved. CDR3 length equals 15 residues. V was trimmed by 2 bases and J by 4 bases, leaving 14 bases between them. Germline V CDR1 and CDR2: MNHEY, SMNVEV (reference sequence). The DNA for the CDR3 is TGTGCCAGCAGTTTACAAGGGCTCTCGGGCACTGAAGCTTTCTTT. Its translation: CASSLQGLSGTEAFF.

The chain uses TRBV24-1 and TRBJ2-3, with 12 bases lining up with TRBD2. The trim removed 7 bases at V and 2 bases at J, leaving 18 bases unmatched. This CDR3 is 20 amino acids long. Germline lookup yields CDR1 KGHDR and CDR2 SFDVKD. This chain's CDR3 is CATRTNGLAGGPGNTDTQYF. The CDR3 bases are TGTGCCACCAGGACGAATGGGCTAGCGGGAGGGCCTGGTAACACAGATACGCAGTATTTT.

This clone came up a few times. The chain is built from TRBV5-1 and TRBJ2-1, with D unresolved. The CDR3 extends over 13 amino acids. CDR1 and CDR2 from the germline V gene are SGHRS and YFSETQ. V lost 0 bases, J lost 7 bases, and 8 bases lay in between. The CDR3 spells CASSLEGSNEQFF. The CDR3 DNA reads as TGCGCCAGCAGCTTGGAGGGTTCAAATGAGCAGTTCTTC.

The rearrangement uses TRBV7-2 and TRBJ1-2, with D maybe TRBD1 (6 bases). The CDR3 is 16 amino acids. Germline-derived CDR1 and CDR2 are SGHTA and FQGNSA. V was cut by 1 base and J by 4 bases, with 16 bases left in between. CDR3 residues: CASSLEQGAPVYGYTF. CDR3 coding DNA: TGTGCCAGCAGCTTAGAACAGGGAGCACCAGTCTATGGCTACACCTTC.

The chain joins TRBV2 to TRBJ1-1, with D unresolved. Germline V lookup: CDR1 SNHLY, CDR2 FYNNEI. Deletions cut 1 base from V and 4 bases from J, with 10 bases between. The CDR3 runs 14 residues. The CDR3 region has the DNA TGTGCCAGCAGTGAAGGGTTTCGAGCCACTGAAGCTTTCTTT. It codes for CASSEGFRATEAFF.

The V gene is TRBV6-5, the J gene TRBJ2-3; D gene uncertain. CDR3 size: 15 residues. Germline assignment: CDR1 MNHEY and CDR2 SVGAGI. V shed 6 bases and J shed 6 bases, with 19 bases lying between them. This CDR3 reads CASRSLTEGMDTQYF. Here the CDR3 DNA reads TGTGCCAGCAGATCTTTGACGGAAGGGATGGATACGCAGTATTTT.

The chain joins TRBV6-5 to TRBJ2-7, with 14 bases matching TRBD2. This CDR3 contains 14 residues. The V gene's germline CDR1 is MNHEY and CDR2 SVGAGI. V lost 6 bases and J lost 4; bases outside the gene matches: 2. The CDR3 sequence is CASRGTSGSYEQYF. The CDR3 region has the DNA TGTGCCAGCAGAGGGACTAGCGGGAGTTACGAGCAGTACTTC.

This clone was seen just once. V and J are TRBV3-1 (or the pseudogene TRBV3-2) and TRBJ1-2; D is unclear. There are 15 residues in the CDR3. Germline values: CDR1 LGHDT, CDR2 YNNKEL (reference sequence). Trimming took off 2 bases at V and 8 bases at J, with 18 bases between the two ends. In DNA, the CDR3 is TGTGCCAGCAGCCAAAATCCGGGCGGTTCAGGCGGCTACACCTTC. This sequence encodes CASSQNPGGSGGYTF.

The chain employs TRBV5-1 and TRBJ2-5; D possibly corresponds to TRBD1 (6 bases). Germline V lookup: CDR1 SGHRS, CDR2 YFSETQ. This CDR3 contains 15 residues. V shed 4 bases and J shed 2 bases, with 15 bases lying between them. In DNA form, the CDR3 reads TGCGCCAGCAGCCGTTCCGGGACAAAGCAAGAGACCCAGTACTTC. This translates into CASSRSGTKQETQYF.

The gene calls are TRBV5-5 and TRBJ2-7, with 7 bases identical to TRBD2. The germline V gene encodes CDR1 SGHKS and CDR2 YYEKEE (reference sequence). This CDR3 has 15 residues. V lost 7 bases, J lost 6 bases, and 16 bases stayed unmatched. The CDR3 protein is CASHARPTSPSEQYF. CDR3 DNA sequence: TGTGCCAGCCATGCTCGACCGACTAGCCCTTCCGAGCAGTACTTC.

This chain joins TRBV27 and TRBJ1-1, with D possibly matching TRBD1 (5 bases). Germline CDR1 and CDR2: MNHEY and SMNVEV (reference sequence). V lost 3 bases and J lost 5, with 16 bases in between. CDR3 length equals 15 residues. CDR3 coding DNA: TGTGCCAGCAGTTTCGGAGGGGCCCCGGGTACTGAAGCTTTCTTT. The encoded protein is CASSFGGAPGTEAFF.

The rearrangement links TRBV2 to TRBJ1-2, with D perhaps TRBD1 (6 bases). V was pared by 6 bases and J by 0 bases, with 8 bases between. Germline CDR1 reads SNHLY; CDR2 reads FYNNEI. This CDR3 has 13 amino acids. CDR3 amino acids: CASRTGSNYGYTF. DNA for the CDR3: TGTGCCAGCAGGACAGGATCTAACTATGGCTACACCTTC.

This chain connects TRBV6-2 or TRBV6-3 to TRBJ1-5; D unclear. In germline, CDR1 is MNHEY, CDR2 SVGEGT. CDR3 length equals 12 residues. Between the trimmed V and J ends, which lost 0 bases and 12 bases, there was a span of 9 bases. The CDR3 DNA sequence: TGTGCCAGCAGTTACTCTCATAAGCGCCAGCATTTT. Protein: CASSYSHKRQHF.

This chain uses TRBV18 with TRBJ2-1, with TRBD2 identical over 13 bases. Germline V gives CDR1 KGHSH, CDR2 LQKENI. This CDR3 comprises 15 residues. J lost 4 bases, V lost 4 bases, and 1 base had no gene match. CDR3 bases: TGTGCCAGCTCACGGACTAGCGGGAGTTACAATGAGCAGTTCTTC. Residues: CASSRTSGSYNEQFF.

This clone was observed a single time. This CDR3 is CAWSVRRGSGATNEKLFF. The CDR3 nucleotides read TGTGCCTGGAGTGTACGCCGGGGGAGTGGGGCAACTAATGAAAAACTGTTTTTT. The genes are TRBV30 and TRBJ1-4, with D perhaps TRBD1 (5 bases). Germline CDR1 reads GTSNPN; CDR2 reads SVGIG (reference sequence). The length of the CDR3 is 18 residues. V lost 0 bases to trimming and J lost 0 bases, with 17 bases between them.